This note documents a single TCR beta chain sequence. This record comes from a study of low-dose radiotherapy and immunotherapy resistance in tumors. Study as a whole: Patients took 300 mg oral aspirin daily for four cycles from cycle 1 day 1.

This sample's time point: after trial treatment. Treatment in this sample: LDRT plus nivolumab, ipilimumab, low-dose cyclophosphamide and aspirin (RACIN trial). All of the donors were given nivolumab, ipilimumab, aspirin, low-dose cyclophosphamide and low-dose radiotherapy as part of RACIN, a single-arm trial. As a condition of eligibility, patients had advanced solid tumors lacking tumor-infiltrating lymphocytes. Germline CDR1 reads MNHEY; CDR2 reads SVGEGT. The CDR3 length is 13 residues. With 5 bases clipped from V and 9 bases from J, the junction kept 8 bases outside the gene matches. Both TCRalpha and TCRbeta chains were reverse transcribed with V-gene-specific primers. TCR amplification ran roughly 21 PCR cycles using constant-region and V-primer adapter primers. Via MiXCR, TCRdb re-called the reads, giving one row per CDR3 protein. The sample consists of around 100,000 distinct CDR3 sequences, 20% of them appearing once.

V usage is TRBV6-2 or TRBV6-3 and J usage is TRBJ2-3; TRBD1 matches at 7 bases. The TCR was taken from a male donor with prostate cancer. Specimen: PBMCs, collected after low-dose radiotherapy plus immunotherapy. CDR3 loop: CASSARQGGTQYF. CDR3 bases: TGTGCCAGCAGTGCGCGACAGGGCGGGACGCAGTATTTT.